These T cell receptor beta chains were read from a single sample in a study of blood T cells in healthy people across ages. MiXCR, applied by TCRdb to the 5' RACE reads, yields one record per CDR3 protein. This repertoire shows about 800,000 distinct CDR3 sequences, 46% found once; its top ten account for about a sixth. Sequences were obtained from blood. All receptors derive from a man older than 75 in good health. CDR3s include the opening cysteine and the closing phenylalanine or tryptophan. D genes are given only for firm matches. A row's size may be missing; if present it is once, few, many or a size class.

j_call | clone_size | d_call | v_call | cdr3_nt | cdr3_aa
TRBJ2-7 | few | - | TRBV5-1 | TGCGCCAGCAGCTTGGGTGGCGCACTCATTTTGAGCGAGCAGTACTTC | CASSLGGALILSEQYF
TRBJ2-3 | - | - | TRBV20-1 | TGCAGTGCTAGAGTAGGAACTAACGGTCCCGATACGCAGTATTTT | CSARVGTNGPDTQYF
TRBJ1-2 | - | - | TRBV5-6 | TGTGCCAGCAGCTCTAGGGCAGGGGACTATGGCTACACCTTC | CASSSRAGDYGYTF
TRBJ2-7 | - | TRBD2 | TRBV15 | TGTGCCACCAGCAGAGGACGAGCGGGAACGAGTGAGCAGTACTTC | CATSRGRAGTSEQYF
TRBJ1-1 | - | - | TRBV5-1 | TGCGCCAGCAGCTTGGTGTCGGGTCGCCAGGGCGGCACTGAAGCTTTCTTT | CASSLVSGRQGGTEAFF
TRBJ1-2 | - | TRBD1 | TRBV20-1 | TGCAGTGCTCAAGGACAGGGGGAATCCACGGGCTACACCTTC | CSAQGQGESTGYTF
TRBJ2-1 | many | - | TRBV4-3 | TGCGCCAGCAGCCAAGATCCAGACCCCTACAATGAGCAGTTCTTC | CASSQDPDPYNEQFF
TRBJ2-7 | - | - | TRBV10-3 | TGTGCCATCAGCCCTCGACAGGAGACCTACGAGCAGTACTTC | CAISPRQETYEQYF
TRBJ2-5 | - | TRBD2 | TRBV6-1 | TGTGCCAGCAGCGGGGAGCGGGGCCAAGAGACCCAGTACTTC | CASSGERGQETQYF
TRBJ2-6 | - | TRBD1 | TRBV2 | TGTGCCTCTCAGGGGGCTACTGGGGCCAACGTCCTGACTTTC | CASQGATGANVLTF
TRBJ2-7 | - | TRBD2 | TRBV7-9 | TGTGCCAGCAGCTTTAGCGGGCGCACCTACGTGCAGTACTTC | CASSFSGRTYVQYF
TRBJ2-1 | - | - | TRBV7-9 | TGTGCCAGCAGCTTAGGTACAGGGGGGGGCTACAATGAGCAGTTCTTC | CASSLGTGGGYNEQFF
TRBJ1-2 | - | - | TRBV6-5 | TGTGCCAGCAGTTACGAGTTAGGGGGAGACTATGGCTACACCTTC | CASSYELGGDYGYTF
TRBJ2-4 | few | TRBD2 | TRBV7-2 | TGTGCCAGCAGCTTGGATTATAGCGGGACCCTCAAAAACATTCAGTACTTC | CASSLDYSGTLKNIQYF
TRBJ2-1 | - | - | TRBV9 | TGTGCCAGCAGCGTAGCTAGCTCATACGGTCAGGAGCAGTTCTTC | CASSVASSYGQEQFF
TRBJ1-5 | many | - | TRBV10-3 | TGTGCCATCAGTGAGTCGCAGGGTGGCAATCAGCCCCAGCATTTT | CAISESQGGNQPQHF
TRBJ2-3 | - | - | TRBV12-3/TRBV12-4 | TGTGCCAGCAGCAACAGGGCCTCAGATACGCAGTATTTT | CASSNRASDTQYF
TRBJ1-4 | few | - | TRBV20-1 | TGCAGTGCTAGAGGGGTTGGGCAGCTCCCTAATGAAAAACTGTTTTTT | CSARGVGQLPNEKLFF
TRBJ2-1 | - | - | TRBV4-2 | TGTGCCAGCAGCCCGTCCCTGGGCTATAACAATGAGCAGTTCTTC | CASSPSLGYNNEQFF
TRBJ1-1 | - | - | TRBV12-3/TRBV12-4 | TGTGCCAGCAGTTTAGGGCAGGGCTCAATGAACACTGAAGCTTTCTTT | CASSLGQGSMNTEAFF
TRBJ2-7 | - | - | TRBV24-1 | TGTGCCACCAGTCGAGGGAGGGGGTACGAGCAGTACTTC | CATSRGRGYEQYF
TRBJ2-5 | few | - | TRBV29-1 | TGCAGCGTTGGCGGGGAGCTGGTAGAGACCCAGTACTTC | CSVGGELVETQYF
TRBJ1-1 | - | - | TRBV29-1 | TGCAGCGTTGTCAGTCCGGCGGGCAACACTGAAGCTTTCTTT | CSVVSPAGNTEAFF
TRBJ2-6 | - | TRBD2 | TRBV7-9 | TGTGCCAGCAGCCCCTCGGGGGGCTCTGGGGCCAACGTCCTGACTTTC | CASSPSGGSGANVLTF
TRBJ2-3 | many | - | TRBV29-1 | TGCAGCGTTCTCGGGATCCGGGATACGCAGTATTTT | CSVLGIRDTQYF
TRBJ1-1 | - | TRBD1 | TRBV9 | TGTGCCAGCACCCAACAGGGGAGCACTGAAGCTTTCTTT | CASTQQGSTEAFF
TRBJ2-5 | many | TRBD2 | TRBV7-2 | TGTGCCAGCAGCTTAGATTTTGCTAGCGGGAGTACGGAGACCCAGTACTTC | CASSLDFASGSTETQYF
TRBJ2-1 | few | TRBD2 | TRBV11-3 | TGTGCCAGCAGCTATACCGGGACTAGCGGTGACAATGAGCAGTTCTTC | CASSYTGTSGDNEQFF
TRBJ2-2 | few | TRBD2 | TRBV7-2 | TGTGCCAGCAGCCCAACTAGCGTCACCGGGGAGCTGTTTTTT | CASSPTSVTGELFF
TRBJ1-5 | - | TRBD1 | TRBV18 | TGTGCCAGCTCGCCTCAGGGGGTCGACCAGCCCCAGCATTTT | CASSPQGVDQPQHF
TRBJ2-5 | - | - | TRBV2 | TGTGCCAGCAGTGAAAGTTTAGGGTTGGGCGAGACCCAGTACTTC | CASSESLGLGETQYF
TRBJ1-2 | - | - | TRBV29-1 | TGCAGCGTTGAAAGGGTCGACGGCCGGGGCTATGGCTACACCTTC | CSVERVDGRGYGYTF
TRBJ2-7 | few | TRBD1 | TRBV19 | TGTGCCAGTACGGAAGGGAGGACAGGGCGAGACGAGCAGTACTTC | CASTEGRTGRDEQYF
TRBJ1-2 | - | - | TRBV27 | TGTGCCAGCAGTAACCCGGGGGGGGGTAACTATGGCTACACCTTC | CASSNPGGGNYGYTF
TRBJ2-3 | - | - | TRBV9 | TGTGCCAGCAGCGTAGGGAGCGGAGTAGCAGATACGCAGTATTTT | CASSVGSGVADTQYF
TRBJ2-1 | - | - | TRBV9 | TGTGCCAGCAGCGAAACGAGGGGACCCTACAATGAGCAGTTCTTC | CASSETRGPYNEQFF
TRBJ2-3 | few | TRBD2 | TRBV10-3 | TGTGCCATCACCTCTAGCGGTCCGAGCACAGATACGCAGTATTTT | CAITSSGPSTDTQYF
TRBJ1-4 | - | - | TRBV7-9 | TGTGCCAGCAGCCTAGGGGCAGCTACTGATGAAAATGAAAAACTGTTTTTT | CASSLGAATDENEKLFF
TRBJ2-7 | few | - | TRBV20-1 | TGCAGTGCTAGGCCCAACAGCGCACCGAGTTACGAGCAGTACTTC | CSARPNSAPSYEQYF
TRBJ2-3 | - | - | TRBV28 | TGTGCCAGAGGGGATACGCAGTATTTT | CARGDTQYF
TRBJ2-2 | - | - | TRBV19 | TGTGCCAGTAGACGGAGCTACACCGGGGAGCTGTTTTTT | CASRRSYTGELFF
TRBJ2-3 | - | TRBD2 | TRBV20-1 | TGCAGTGCGGCCTCGGCGCGGGAGTGGACAGATACGCAGTATTTT | CSAASAREWTDTQYF
TRBJ1-1 | - | - | TRBV20-1 | TGCAGTGCTAGAGATCAGGAGAACACTGAAGCTTTCTTT | CSARDQENTEAFF
TRBJ2-7 | - | - | TRBV20-1 | TGCAGTGCTAGAGATTATAAGAGCGGCTCCTACGAGCAGTACTTC | CSARDYKSGSYEQYF
TRBJ1-5 | once | - | TRBV2 | TGTGCCAGCAGATCGGACATCTCCAATCAGCCCCAGCATTTT | CASRSDISNQPQHF